This entry lists 3 T cell receptor beta chains sequenced from one sample in a study of T cell repertoires in cytomegalovirus infection. MiXCR, applied by TCRdb to the reads, yields one record per CDR3 protein. The table includes approximately 910,000 distinct CDR3 sequences, about 33% detected once. No antigen is known for these receptors. Here the sequenced sample was cultured CD8+ T cells from PBMCs, taken from culture after CMV antigen stimulation. The receptors here all came from a human donor in good health (CMV status not recorded). Some clones in this sample may be carry-over from other donors' samples.

This clonotype was detected only a few times. V usage is TRBV10-3 and J usage is TRBJ1-2, with no clear D. V gave up 0 bases and J gave up 7 bases, with 6 bases separating them. CDR1 and CDR2 (germline): ENHRY, SYGVKD. The CDR3 totals 12 residues. CDR3 in amino acids: CAISESEAGYTF. CDR3 bases: TGTGCCATCAGTGAGTCGGAGGCTGGCTACACCTTC.

This clonotype was observed a few times. The chain is built from TRBV6-8 and TRBJ2-1; 9 nucleotides match TRBD2. V trimming: 6 bases; J trimming: 3 bases; junction bases outside the gene matches: 15. This CDR3 has 18 amino acids. In germline, CDR1 is MNHGY, CDR2 SAAAGT. The CDR3 loop is CASSRGLALSWFYNEQFF. CDR3 nucleotide sequence: TGTGCCAGCAGCCGGGGACTAGCCCTTTCGTGGTTCTACAATGAGCAGTTCTTC.

V usage is TRBV19 and J usage is TRBJ2-2; TRBD2 is a possible D gene (6 bases). The V end lost 11 bases, the J end lost 5 bases, and 12 bases lay between the germline ends. The CDR3 is 12 residues long. Germline V gene data show CDR1 as LNHDA and CDR2 as SQIVND (reference sequence). The CDR3 sequence is CAGSAGTGELFF. CDR3 nucleotide sequence: TGTGCCGGCTCCGCGGGGACCGGGGAGCTGTTTTTT.